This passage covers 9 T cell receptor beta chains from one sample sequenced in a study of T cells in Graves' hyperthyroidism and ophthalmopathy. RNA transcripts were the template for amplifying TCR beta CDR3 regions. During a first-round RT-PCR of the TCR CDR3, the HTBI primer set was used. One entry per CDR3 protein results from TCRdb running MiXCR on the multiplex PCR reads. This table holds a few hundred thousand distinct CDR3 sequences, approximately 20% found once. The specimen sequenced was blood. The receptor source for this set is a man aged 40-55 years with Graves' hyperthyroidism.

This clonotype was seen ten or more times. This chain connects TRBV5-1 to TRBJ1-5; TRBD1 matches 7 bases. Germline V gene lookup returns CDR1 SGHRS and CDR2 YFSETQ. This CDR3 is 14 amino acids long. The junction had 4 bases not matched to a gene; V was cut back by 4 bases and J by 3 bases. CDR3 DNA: TGCGCCAGCAGCGCGACAGGGTCCAATCAGCCCCAGCATTTT. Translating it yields CASSATGSNQPQHF.

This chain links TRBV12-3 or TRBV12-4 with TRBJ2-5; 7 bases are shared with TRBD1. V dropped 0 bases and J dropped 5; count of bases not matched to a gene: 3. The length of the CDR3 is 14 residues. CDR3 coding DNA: TGTGCCAGCAGTTTAGCAGGGGGCGGGGAGACCCAGTACTTC. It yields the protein CASSLAGGGETQYF.

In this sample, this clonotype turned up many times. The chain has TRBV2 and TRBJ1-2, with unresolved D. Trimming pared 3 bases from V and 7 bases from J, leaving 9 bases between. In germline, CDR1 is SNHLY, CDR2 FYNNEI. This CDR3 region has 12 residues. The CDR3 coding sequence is TGTGCCAGCAGTGACGGATTTCCTGGCTACACCTTC. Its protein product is CASSDGFPGYTF.

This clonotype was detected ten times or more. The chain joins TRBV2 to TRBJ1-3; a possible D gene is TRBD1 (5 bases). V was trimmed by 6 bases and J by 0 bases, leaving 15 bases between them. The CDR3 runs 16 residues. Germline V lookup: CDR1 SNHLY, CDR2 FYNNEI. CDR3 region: CASSGTPQSSGNTIYF. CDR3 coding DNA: TGTGCCAGCAGCGGGACCCCCCAGAGCTCTGGAAACACCATATATTTT.

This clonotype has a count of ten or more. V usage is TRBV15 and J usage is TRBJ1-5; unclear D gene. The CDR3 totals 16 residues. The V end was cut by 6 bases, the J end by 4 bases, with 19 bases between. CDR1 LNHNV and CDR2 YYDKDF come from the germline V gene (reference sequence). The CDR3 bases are TGTGCCACCAGTAAAGGCGGGGATCGGCGTAATCAGCCCCAGCATTTT. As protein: CATSKGGDRRNQPQHF. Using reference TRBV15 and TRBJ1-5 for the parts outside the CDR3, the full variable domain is DAMVIQNPRYQVTQFGKPVTLSCSQTLNHNVMYWYQQKSSQAPKLLFHYYDKDFNNEADTPDNFQSRRPNTSFCFLDIRSPGLGDTAMYLCATSKGGDRRNQPQHFGDGTRLSIL.

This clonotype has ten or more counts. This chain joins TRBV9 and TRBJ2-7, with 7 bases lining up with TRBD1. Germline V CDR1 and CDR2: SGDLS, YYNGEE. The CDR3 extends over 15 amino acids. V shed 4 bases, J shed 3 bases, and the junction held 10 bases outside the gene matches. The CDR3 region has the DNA TGTGCCAGCAGCCGCGACGGGACAGAAGACTACGAGCAGTACTTC. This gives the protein CASSRDGTEDYEQYF.

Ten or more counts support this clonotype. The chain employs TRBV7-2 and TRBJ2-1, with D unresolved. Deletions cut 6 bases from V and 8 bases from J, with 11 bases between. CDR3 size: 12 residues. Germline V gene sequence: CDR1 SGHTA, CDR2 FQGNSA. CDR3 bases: TGTGCCAGCAGTCTGATGAGCGATGAGCAGTTCTTC. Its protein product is CASSLMSDEQFF.

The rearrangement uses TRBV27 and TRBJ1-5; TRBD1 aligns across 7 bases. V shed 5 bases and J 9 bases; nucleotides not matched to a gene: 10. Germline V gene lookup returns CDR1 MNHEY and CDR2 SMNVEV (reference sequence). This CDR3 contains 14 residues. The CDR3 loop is CASSTRGPGWPQHF. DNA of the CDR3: TGTGCCAGCAGTACGAGGGGGCCCGGGTGGCCCCAGCATTTT.

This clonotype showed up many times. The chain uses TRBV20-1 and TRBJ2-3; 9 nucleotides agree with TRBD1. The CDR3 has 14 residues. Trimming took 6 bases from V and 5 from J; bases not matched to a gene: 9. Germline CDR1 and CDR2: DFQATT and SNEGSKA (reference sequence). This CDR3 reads CSAATGGIEDTQYF. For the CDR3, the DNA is TGCAGTGCCGCGACAGGGGGGATAGAAGATACGCAGTATTTT.